This is a list of T cell receptor beta chains from one sample in a study of shared clonotypes between healthy human individuals. Assay: immunoSEQ multiplex PCR; the TCRdb copy retains only in-frame clones and omits some. The top ten clones hold roughly 0.13% of a sample with around 2.1 million clones, about 94% of them seen once. Sequences were obtained from naive CD4+ T cells sorted from blood. Receptor source: a young man in good health. CDR3s include the opening cysteine and the closing phenylalanine or tryptophan. A D gene is named only where the DNA matches it firmly. Where a row states a size, it is once, few, many or the class of an expanded clone; other rows omit it.

clone_size	j_call	v_call	d_call	cdr3_nt	cdr3_aa
.	TRBJ2-7	TRBV11-3	.	TGTGCCAGCAGCTTGCAAGGAGTAAGGGACGAGCAGTACTTC	CASSLQGVRDEQYF
.	TRBJ1-3	TRBV6-5	.	TGTGCCAGCAGTTACGCTCTGGTGGGATCTGGAAACACCATATATTTT	CASSYALVGSGNTIYF
.	TRBJ2-1	TRBV9	.	TGTGCCAGCAGTCCGACCGGAGACTCCTACAATGAGCAGTTCTTC	CASSPTGDSYNEQFF
.	TRBJ2-2	TRBV10-1	TRBD2	TGCGCCAGCAGTTTAGCGGGAGGCGCCATGAACACCGGGGAGCTGTTTTTT	CASSLAGGAMNTGELFF
.	TRBJ1-2	TRBV18	TRBD1	TGTGCCAGCTCACCCGGACAGGAGTCGGGGTGGTATGGCTACACCTTC	CASSPGQESGWYGYTF
.	TRBJ2-5	TRBV7-2	.	TGTGCCAGCAGCTTAGCGCCGGGCAGACAAGAGACCCAGTACTTC	CASSLAPGRQETQYF
.	TRBJ1-1	TRBV10-3	TRBD1	TGTGCCATCCGGACAGGGGCGGGAGGGATGAACACTGAAGCTTTCTTT	CAIRTGAGGMNTEAFF
.	TRBJ1-5	TRBV7-9	.	TGTGCCAGCAGCTGGGATTTCGGCAATCAGCCCCAGCATTTT	CASSWDFGNQPQHF
.	TRBJ2-5	TRBV5-4	.	TGTGCCAGCAGCTTAGTCCCTTCCCTACAAGAGACCCAGTACTTC	CASSLVPSLQETQYF
.	TRBJ2-1	TRBV7-8	.	TGTGCCAGCAGGGAGGAAGTCGGGGGATACAATGAGCAGTTCTTC	CASREEVGGYNEQFF
.	TRBJ2-2	TRBV19	.	TGTGCCAGTAAGAAGGGCACGTGGCCGAACACCGGGGAGCTGTTTTTT	CASKKGTWPNTGELFF
.	TRBJ1-6	TRBV28	.	TGTGCCAGCAGGCGGTCCCACGGAAATTCACCCCTCCACTTT	CASRRSHGNSPLHF
.	TRBJ2-6	TRBV27	.	TGTGCCAGCAGTTTATGGGGGACTGGGGCCAACGTCCTGACTTTC	CASSLWGTGANVLTF
.	TRBJ1-1	TRBV10-3	.	TGTGCCATCAGTGAGTCGGGTGCAGGGTGGGACACTGAAGCTTTCTTT	CAISESGAGWDTEAFF
.	TRBJ1-1	TRBV11-2	TRBD1	TGTGCCAGCAGCGGACAGGGGGCGAGCACTGAAGCTTTCTTT	CASSGQGASTEAFF
.	TRBJ1-1	TRBV5-1	.	TGCGCCAGCAGCCTAGGGCCCGGAGGGGAAGGAGCTTTCTTT	CASSLGPGGEGAFF
.	TRBJ2-7	TRBV28	TRBD2	TGTGCCAGCAGTATTAGCGGGAGAAGCTCCTACGAGCAGTACTTC	CASSISGRSSYEQYF
.	TRBJ2-5	TRBV6-5	.	TGTGCCAGCAGTTACTCGAGATACAGTGAGACCCAGTACTTC	CASSYSRYSETQYF
.	TRBJ2-1	TRBV2	TRBD2	TGTGCCAGCAGACGCATAAGCGGGGGGGCCTATGAGCAGTTCTTC	CASRRISGGAYEQFF
once	TRBJ2-7	TRBV12-5	TRBD1	TGTGCTAGTGCCCAGACAGGGATTACCGACGAGCAGTACTTC	CASAQTGITDEQYF
.	TRBJ2-7	TRBV20-1	.	TGCAGTGCTAGAGATACCTACGAGCAGTACTTC	CSARDTYEQYF
once	TRBJ1-1	TRBV7-9	.	TGTGCCAGCAGCTTAGCGGGGGCCGGGATGAACACTGAAGCTTTCTTT	CASSLAGAGMNTEAFF
.	TRBJ1-5	TRBV28	.	TGTGCCAGCAGCCCTCCCAGGGGACAGCCCCAGCATTTT	CASSPPRGQPQHF
once	TRBJ1-3	TRBV6-6	TRBD1	TGTGCCAGCAGTTACTCGGGACAGGGCCTGGGAAACACCATATATTTT	CASSYSGQGLGNTIYF
.	TRBJ1-1	TRBV5-4	.	TGTGCCAGCAGTCCTTGGGGGGAAACTGAAGCTTTCTTT	CASSPWGETEAFF
.	TRBJ2-2	TRBV5-4	TRBD2	TGTGCCAGCAGCTTGAGACTAGCGGGATTAGACACCGGGGAGCTGTTTTTT	CASSLRLAGLDTGELFF
.	TRBJ1-2	TRBV27	.	TGTGCCAGCAGTCTGAACGACCCTGGTCGCTATGGCTACACCTTC	CASSLNDPGRYGYTF
.	TRBJ2-5	TRBV2	TRBD2	TGTGCCAGCAGTCGGGGGGGAGAGACCCAGTACTTC	CASSRGGETQYF
.	TRBJ1-6	TRBV30	TRBD1	TGTGCCTGTGACAGGGCCCGGGGATCACCCCTCCACTTT	CACDRARGSPLHF
.	TRBJ1-4	TRBV7-9	TRBD1	TGTGCCAGCAGCTTAGGGGACAGGGATAATGAAAAACTGTTTTTT	CASSLGDRDNEKLFF
once	TRBJ2-4	TRBV4-3	.	TGCGCCAGCAGCCAAGATCCGGGGCTAGCCAAAAACATTCAGTACTTC	CASSQDPGLAKNIQYF
.	TRBJ1-1	TRBV5-1	TRBD1	TGCGCCAGCAGCTTGGTCCCCTCAGGGGGCACTGAAGCTTTCTTT	CASSLVPSGGTEAFF
.	TRBJ2-1	TRBV2	TRBD2	TGTGCCAGCAGAAAGACTAGCGGAGACAATGAGCAGTTCTTC	CASRKTSGDNEQFF
.	TRBJ2-1	TRBV19	.	TGTGCCAGTAGTCCGGTCAGTTGGTATGAGCAGTTCTTC	CASSPVSWYEQFF
few	TRBJ1-1	TRBV13	TRBD1	TGTGCCAGCAGCTCCGGTCCCGGGACAGGGCCGAACACTGAAGCTTTCTTT	CASSSGPGTGPNTEAFF